The clone carrying this TCR beta chain was seen more than once but under ten times. TCRdb reprocessed the 5' RACE reads with MiXCR, giving one entry per CDR3 protein. The sample comprises 200,000 to 250,000 distinct CDR3 sequences, about 16% of which are singletons, and 2.1% rests with the top ten. This sample was included in a study of T-cell memory formation after mild COVID-19. Study summary: Clusters of TCRs were largely donor specific.

The V end lost 1 base, the J end lost 1 base, and 14 bases lay between the germline ends. Germline lookup yields CDR1 LGHNA and CDR2 YNFKEQ. This CDR3 contains 16 residues. The clonotype comes from an adult woman who had mild COVID-19 (a few samples of this study predate the infection). Cell type and time point are not known. The gene calls are TRBV4-2 and TRBJ2-7, with a possible D match to TRBD2 (6 bases). Sequenced: PBMCs or a T cell subset sorted from them (not recorded which). The CDR3 sequence is CASSQASAGRSYEQYF. The CDR3, as DNA: TGTGCCAGCAGCCAAGCTAGTGCGGGAAGATCCTACGAGCAGTACTTC.